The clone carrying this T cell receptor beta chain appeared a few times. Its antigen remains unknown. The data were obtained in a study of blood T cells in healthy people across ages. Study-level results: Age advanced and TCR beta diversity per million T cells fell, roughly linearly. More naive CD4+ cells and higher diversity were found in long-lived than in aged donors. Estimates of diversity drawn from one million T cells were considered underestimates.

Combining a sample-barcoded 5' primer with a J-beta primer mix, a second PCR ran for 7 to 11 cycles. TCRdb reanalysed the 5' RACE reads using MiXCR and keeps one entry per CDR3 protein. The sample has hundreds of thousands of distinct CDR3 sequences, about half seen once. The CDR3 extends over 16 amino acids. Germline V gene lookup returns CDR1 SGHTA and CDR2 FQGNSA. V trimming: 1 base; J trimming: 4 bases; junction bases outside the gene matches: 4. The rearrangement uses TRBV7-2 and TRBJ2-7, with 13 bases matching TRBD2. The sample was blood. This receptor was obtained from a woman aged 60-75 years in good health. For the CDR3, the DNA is TGTGCCAGCAGCTTAGACGGGACTAGCGGGATTTACGAGCAGTACTTC. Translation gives CASSLDGTSGIYEQYF.